A single sample is the source of the 11 T cell receptor beta chains below, sequenced in a study of shared clonotypes between healthy human individuals. The protocol was immunoSEQ multiplex PCR, while the TCRdb copy is restricted to in-frame clones and leaves out a portion. This table holds some 2,400,000 clones, roughly 95% found once. The material sequenced was naive CD4+ T cells sorted from blood. Subset of the sample: CD45RA+ positively selected. The origin of the receptors is a man aged 18-30 years in good health.

This chain joins TRBV5-5 and TRBJ2-7; D is perhaps TRBD1 (6 bases). The V end lost 9 bases, the J end lost 0 bases, and 13 bases lay between the germline ends. CDR3 size: 13 residues. Germline V gene data show CDR1 as SGHKS and CDR2 as YYEKEE (reference sequence). CDR3 in amino acids: CAKRDKSSYEQYF. In nucleotides, the CDR3 is TGTGCCAAACGGGACAAAAGCTCCTACGAGCAGTACTTC. Supplemented by reference TRBV5-5 and TRBJ2-7, the full variable domain reads DAGVTQSPTHLIKTRGQQVTLRCSPISGHKSVSWYQQVLGQGPQFIFQYYEKEERGRGNFPDRFSARQFPNYSSELNVNALLLGDSALYLCAKRDKSSYEQYFGPGTRLTVT.

In nucleotides, the CDR3 is TGTGCCAGCTCACCACAAGCGAGCGGGAGTGTGGTCGGGGAGCTGTTTTTT. Translation gives CASSPQASGSVVGELFF. The rearrangement joins TRBV18 to TRBJ2-2, with 8 positions matching TRBD2. Trimming removed 1 base from V and 7 bases from J; junction bases left unmatched: 11. The CDR3 length is 17 residues. CDR1 is KGHSH, CDR2 LQKENI, per germline.

The chain has TRBV28 and TRBJ2-3; 8 nucleotides agree with TRBD1. This CDR3 spans 14 amino acids. Trimming removed 6 bases from V and 4 bases from J; junction bases left unmatched: 6. CDR1 and CDR2 from the germline V gene are MDHEN and SYDVKM. The DNA of the CDR3 is TGTGCCAGCAGCAGGGACAGGTCGCCAGATACGCAGTATTTT. Protein product: CASSRDRSPDTQYF. Using reference TRBV28 and TRBJ2-3 for the parts outside the CDR3, the full variable domain is DVKVTQSSRYLVKRTGEKVFLECVQDMDHENMFWYRQDPGLGLRLIYFSYDVKMKEKGDIPEGYSVSREKKERFSLILESASTNQTSMYLCASSRDRSPDTQYFGPGTRLTVL.

The J gene is TRBJ2-5, the V gene TRBV2; D gene unclear. Germline values: CDR1 SNHLY, CDR2 FYNNEI. V was shortened by 4 bases and J by 2 bases, with 8 bases between the two germline ends. CDR3 length equals 13 residues. CDR3 loop: CASSVFRQETQYF. The CDR3 bases are TGTGCCAGCAGTGTCTTCAGGCAAGAGACCCAGTACTTC.

The chain joins TRBV7-2 to TRBJ1-6; 8 bases map to TRBD1. This CDR3 has 16 amino acids. V shed 5 bases and J 13 bases; nucleotides not matched to a gene: 16. Germline V gives CDR1 SGHTA, CDR2 FQGNSA. CDR3 DNA: TGTGCCAGCAGCCCGAGGACAGGGACTTTTTTCGGTCCCCTCCACTTT. Its translation: CASSPRTGTFFGPLHF.

The chain is built from TRBV5-5 and TRBJ2-5; a possible D gene is TRBD1 (5 bases). The CDR3 has 12 amino acids. Germline V lookup: CDR1 SGHKS, CDR2 YYEKEE (reference sequence). Trimming stripped 4 bases from V and 5 bases from J, with 9 bases between. CDR3 in amino acids: CASSLGVETQYF. The CDR3, as DNA: TGTGCCAGCAGCCTAGGGGTGGAGACCCAGTACTTC.

A single count supports this clone. The chain links TRBV6-6 to TRBJ1-1; TRBD1 might be the D (6 bases). CDR1 and CDR2 from the germline V gene are MNHNY and SVGAGI (reference sequence). The ends were cut back, 2 bases at V and 6 bases at J, with 7 bases in the middle. This CDR3 spans 12 amino acids. CDR3 in DNA: TGTGCCAGCAGTTACCACAGGGCTGAAGCTTTCTTT. Translation: CASSYHRAEAFF.

This chain links TRBV11-2 with TRBJ2-7, with TRBD2 matching 10 bases. The germline CDR1 and CDR2 sequences are SGHAT and FQNNGV. V dropped 5 bases and J dropped 11; count of bases not matched to a gene: 18. The length of the CDR3 is 16 residues. The CDR3 nucleotides are TGTGCCAGCAGCCCAGGAAGTAGCGGGGGGCCTAGTTGGAAGTACTTC. Translation gives CASSPGSSGGPSWKYF.

This clone was seen just once. This chain joins TRBV7-8 and TRBJ2-3; tentatively, D is TRBD2 (6 bases). Germline V gene sequence: CDR1 SGHVS, CDR2 FQNEAQ. V lost 3 bases and J 0 bases, leaving 10 bases between the germline ends. This CDR3 has 15 amino acids. The DNA for the CDR3 is TGTGCCAGCAGCTTGCGGGGATATAGCACAGATACGCAGTATTTT. Translating it yields CASSLRGYSTDTQYF.

This chain uses TRBV7-6 with TRBJ2-3; 9 bases are a match to TRBD2. Trimming cost V 5 bases and J 2 bases; bases outside gene matches: 8. Germline V gene data show CDR1 as SGHVS and CDR2 as FNYEAQ. This CDR3 has 16 residues. CDR3: CASSQGPSGITDTQYF. CDR3 in DNA: TGTGCCAGCAGCCAGGGACCTAGCGGGATCACAGATACGCAGTATTTT.

A note on this clone: Other DNA sequences of this sample code for an identical CDR3. V is TRBV28 and J is TRBJ1-6, with a tentative D call TRBD1 (5 bases). CDR3 length: 11 amino acids. Germline V gives CDR1 MDHEN, CDR2 SYDVKM. V lost 6 bases and J lost 8, with 5 bases in between. CDR3: CASRGDSPLHF. The CDR3, as DNA: TGTGCCAGCAGGGGGGATTCACCCCTCCACTTT.